The 28 T cell receptor beta chains below come from one sample, sequenced in a study of radiation and T cells in renal cell carcinoma. Generated by immunoSEQ multiplex PCR, the TCRdb table keeps only in-frame clones and is missing some. The sample shows 150,000 or so clones, roughly 90% of them seen only once. Time point specified: baseline pretreatment blood. The treatment: 15 Gy SBRT to primary tumor, nephrectomy 4 weeks later. The sample consisted of blood, taken from a patient whose treatment included radiotherapy and nephrectomy. The source of these receptors is a woman aged 70-85 years with renal cell carcinoma.

J is TRBJ1-3 and V is TRBV5-6, with D possibly TRBD1 on 6 matching bases. Per the germline V gene, CDR1 is SGHDT and CDR2 is YYEEEE. This CDR3 contains 14 residues. Trimming took off 0 bases at V and 4 bases at J, with 8 bases between the two ends. The CDR3 bases are TGTGCCAGCAGCTTGGGGACAGTCGGAAACACCATATATTTT. Protein: CASSLGTVGNTIYF.

The chain couples TRBV18 to TRBJ2-7; the match to TRBD1 covers 10 bases. Germline V gene sequence: CDR1 KGHSH, CDR2 LQKENI. The CDR3 covers 17 residues. The J segment lost 2 bases and the V segment lost 1 base, leaving 8 bases of the junction unmatched. Here the CDR3 reads CASSPRTGDRGTYEQYF. CDR3 sequence (DNA): TGTGCCAGCTCACCACGGACAGGGGACAGGGGTACCTACGAGCAGTACTTC.

This clone is a singleton in its sample. The rearrangement links TRBV28 to TRBJ1-5; maybe TRBD1 (6 bases). Trimming took 9 bases from V and 6 from J, leaving 15 bases between them. Germline CDR1 MDHEN, CDR2 SYDVKM. This CDR3 spans 13 amino acids. CDR3 bases: TGTGCCAGTTACAGGGTAGGGGGTCAGCCCCAGCATTTT. Translation: CASYRVGGQPQHF. Full variable domain (missing parts from reference TRBV28 and TRBJ1-5): DVKVTQSSRYLVKRTGEKVFLECVQDMDHENMFWYRQDPGLGLRLIYFSYDVKMKEKGDIPEGYSVSREKKERFSLILESASTNQTSMYLCASYRVGGQPQHFGDGTRLSIL.

The rearrangement uses TRBV5-1 and TRBJ2-7; D tentatively fits TRBD1 or TRBD2 (7 bases each). V was cut by 4 bases and J by 7 bases, with 21 bases left in between. The CDR3 covers 15 residues. Germline CDR1 reads SGHRS; CDR2 reads YFSETQ. CDR3 nucleotide sequence: TGCGCCAGCAGCGGCGGGGGACAGATCTACGAGGAGCAGTACTTC. This encodes CASSGGGQIYEEQYF. Combining the CDR3 with reference TRBV5-1 and TRBJ2-7 gives the whole variable domain KAGVTQTPRYLIKTRGQQVTLSCSPISGHRSVSWYQQTPGQGLQFLFEYFSETQRNKGNFPGRFSGRQFSNSRSEMNVSTLELGDSALYLCASSGGGQIYEEQYFGPGTRLTVT.

The rearrangement links TRBV11-2 to TRBJ2-7, with a weak D call TRBD1 (5 bases). The germline V gene has CDR1 SGHAT and CDR2 FQNNGV. V was trimmed by 3 bases and J by 6 bases, leaving 9 bases between them. The CDR3 loop spans 12 amino acids. CDR3 residues: CASSLTVGEQYF. The CDR3, as DNA: TGTGCCAGCAGCTTGACAGTCGGCGAGCAGTACTTC.

As for this clone: This may arise from a read error, as a much more abundant clone is one base away. The chain employs TRBV14 and TRBJ1-1, with D hard to call. Germline values: CDR1 SGHDN, CDR2 FVKESK. V was clipped by 2 bases and J by 1 base, with 5 bases between them. The CDR3 extends over 13 amino acids. The CDR3: CASSQRRNTEAFF. CDR3 in DNA: TGTGCCAGCAGCCAAAGACGGAACACTGAAGCTTTCTTT.

The V gene is TRBV6-6, the J gene TRBJ1-6, with D unclear. Deletions cut 8 bases from V and 5 bases from J, with 10 bases between. CDR1 and CDR2 (germline): MNHNY, SVGAGI (reference sequence). The CDR3 has 13 amino acids. The CDR3 nucleotides are TGTGCCAGCTCAGGAAAAAATAATTCACCCCTCCACTTT. Protein sequence: CASSGKNNSPLHF.

The chain employs TRBV4-2 and TRBJ1-2; TRBD1 is a possible D gene (5 bases). CDR3 length equals 17 residues. V shed 0 bases and J shed 0 bases, with 14 bases lying between them. Germline assignment: CDR1 LGHNA and CDR2 YNFKEQ. The CDR3 coding sequence is TGTGCCAGCAGCCAAGAGGGCAGGGCGGGATCTAACTATGGCTACACCTTC. Its translation: CASSQEGRAGSNYGYTF.

The chain is built from TRBV10-2 and TRBJ2-7, with TRBD1 matching over 7 bases. The CDR3 contains 14 residues. Losses at the gene ends were 6 bases for V and 3 bases for J; bases not matched to a gene: 8. The V gene's germline CDR1 is WSHSY and CDR2 SAAADI. The CDR3 spells CASRYRDRDYEQYF. CDR3 DNA: TGCGCCAGCAGGTACCGGGACAGAGACTACGAGCAGTACTTC.

The chain's CDR3 is CASSQMGWDTSTNTEAFF. As DNA, the CDR3 is TGTGCCAGCAGCCAAATGGGATGGGACACCTCAACAAACACTGAAGCTTTCTTT. This sequence joins TRBV14 and TRBJ1-1, with D tentatively TRBD1 (6 bases). The CDR3 totals 18 residues. Germline CDR1 SGHDN, CDR2 FVKESK. The germline V and J ends were trimmed by 2 bases and 2 bases, with 21 bases remaining between them.

On this clone itself: This may be a read error, as it is one base from a much larger clone. The rearrangement joins TRBV7-2 to TRBJ1-5; TRBD1 might be the D (5 bases). The CDR3 consists of 13 residues. V lost 1 base to trimming and J lost 5 bases, with 6 bases between them. The germline gives CDR1 SGHTA, CDR2 FQGNSA. The CDR3 nucleotides are TGTGCCAGCAGCTTAGTGGGGGATCAGCCCCAGCATTTT. Translation: CASSLVGDQPQHF.

V and J are TRBV2 and TRBJ1-5; D possibly corresponds to TRBD1 (6 bases). Between the trimmed V and J ends, which lost 4 bases and 4 bases, there was a span of 14 bases. Germline values: CDR1 SNHLY, CDR2 FYNNEI. The CDR3 is 15 residues long. CDR3 bases: TGTGCCAGCAGTGTGGGTAGGGGGAGGAATCAGCCCCAGCATTTT. Translated, it gives CASSVGRGRNQPQHF.

V gene TRBV7-2 combines with J gene TRBJ1-6, with D perhaps matching TRBD1 (6 bases). V lost 1 base, J lost 5 bases, and 12 bases lay in between. Germline V CDR1 and CDR2: SGHTA, FQGNSA. This CDR3 has 16 amino acids. The CDR3 spells CASSLGAGVNNSPLHF. The CDR3 DNA reads as TGTGCCAGCAGCTTAGGAGCAGGGGTCAATAATTCACCCCTCCACTTT. Looking up the rest from reference TRBV7-2 and TRBJ1-6 gives the full variable domain: GAGVSQSPSNKVTEKGKDVELRCDPISGHTALYWYRQSLGQGLEFLIYFQGNSAPDKSGLPSDRFSAERTGGSVSTLTIQRTQQEDSAVYLCASSLGAGVNNSPLHFGNGTRLTVT.

V gene TRBV11-3 combines with J gene TRBJ2-2; D might be TRBD1 (6 bases). Between the trimmed V and J ends, which lost 1 base and 4 bases, there was a span of 10 bases. Germline-derived CDR1 and CDR2 are SGHNT and YENEEA. This CDR3 comprises 15 residues. CDR3 protein: CASSLVRGGTGELFF. The CDR3 nucleotides are TGTGCCAGCAGCTTAGTACGAGGGGGCACCGGGGAGCTGTTTTTT.

The J gene is TRBJ1-6, the V gene TRBV27, with 9 bases that match TRBD1. The CDR3 runs to 15 residues. Germline V gives CDR1 MNHEY, CDR2 SMNVEV (reference sequence). Unmatched junction bases numbered 8, after V lost 4 bases and J lost 10 bases. Here the CDR3 reads CASSSGQGSGSPLHF. In DNA form, the CDR3 reads TGTGCCAGCAGTTCGGGACAGGGCTCTGGCTCACCCCTCCACTTT.

This clone has only one observation. The genes are TRBV6-1 and TRBJ2-7; D is unclear. CDR3 length: 11 amino acids. Germline V gene lookup returns CDR1 MNHNS and CDR2 SASEGT. The ends were cut back, 6 bases at V and 2 bases at J, with 5 bases in the middle. The CDR3, as DNA: TGTGCCAGCAGGGCGGCCTACGAGCAGTACTTC. It is translated as CASRAAYEQYF.

This clone was found once. The CDR3 DNA reads as TGCGCCAGCAGTGTTAAAACGAACACTGAAGCTTTCTTT. Translating gives CASSVKTNTEAFF. V is TRBV5-1 and J is TRBJ1-1, with unresolved D. V was clipped by 5 bases and J by 1 base, with 9 bases between them. CDR1 and CDR2 (germline): SGHRS, YFSETQ. This CDR3 is 13 amino acids long.

The DNA for the CDR3 is TGTGCCAGCAGCCCGCGACAGGGGACATCCCTCTACGAGCAGTACTTC. It specifies CASSPRQGTSLYEQYF. This sequence joins TRBV5-4 and TRBJ2-7; TRBD1 matches 8 bases. The CDR3 length is 16 residues. With 4 bases clipped from V and 3 bases from J, the junction kept 12 bases outside the gene matches. The germline V gene encodes CDR1 SGHNT and CDR2 YYREEE (reference sequence).

The V call is TRBV7-9, the J call TRBJ2-7; perhaps TRBD1 as D (6 bases). There are 15 residues in the CDR3. Per germline, CDR1 SEHNR and CDR2 FQNEAQ (reference sequence). Trimming cost V 1 base and J 6 bases, with 16 bases left between them. CDR3 loop: CASSLVQGRRGEQYF. For the CDR3, the DNA is TGTGCCAGCAGCTTAGTACAGGGAAGGCGAGGCGAGCAGTACTTC.

V and J are TRBV15 and TRBJ1-5; D is uncertain. V lost 0 bases and J lost 3, with 3 bases in between. Germline V gene sequence: CDR1 LNHNV, CDR2 YYDKDF (reference sequence). The CDR3 length is 13 residues. CDR3 in DNA: TGTGCCACCAGCAGAGAAAACAATCAGCCCCAGCATTTT. Encoded protein: CATSRENNQPQHF.

This chain joins TRBV18 and TRBJ2-7; TRBD1 matches 9 bases. After removal of 5 bases from V and 4 bases from J, the junction contained 3 bases not matched to a gene. CDR1 KGHSH and CDR2 LQKENI come from the germline V gene. This CDR3 is built from 13 residues. The DNA for the CDR3 is TGTGCCAGCTCAACAGGGGGCTCGTACGAGCAGTACTTC. Its protein is CASSTGGSYEQYF.

The genes are TRBV7-9 and TRBJ2-2; 7 bases align to TRBD1. V gave up 1 base and J gave up 5 bases; unmatched junction bases: 4. The V gene's germline CDR1 is SEHNR and CDR2 FQNEAQ (reference sequence). The CDR3 runs to 15 residues. The DNA for the CDR3 is TGTGCCAGCAGCTTAGAGTCCAGGGGGACCGGGGAGCTGTTTTTT. Its protein product is CASSLESRGTGELFF.

This rearrangement joins TRBV4-2 to TRBJ1-1; 9 nucleotides line up with TRBD1. Germline V gene lookup returns CDR1 LGHNA and CDR2 YNFKEQ. CDR3 length: 14 amino acids. The junction had 3 bases not matched to a gene; V was cut back by 4 bases and J by 3 bases. CDR3 in amino acids: CASSRTGADTEAFF. As DNA, the CDR3 is TGTGCCAGCAGCCGGACAGGGGCGGACACTGAAGCTTTCTTT.

The V call is TRBV4-3, the J call TRBJ2-1, with 7 bases fitting TRBD1. With V trimmed by 3 bases and J by 5 bases, 4 bases remained unmatched. The CDR3 is made up of 14 amino acids. Germline loops: CDR1 LGHNA, CDR2 YSLEER. The CDR3 nucleotides read TGCGCCAGCAGCCACGGGACAGCTAACAATGAGCAGTTCTTC. It encodes CASSHGTANNEQFF.

J is TRBJ2-6 and V is TRBV13; unclear D gene. V was pared by 3 bases and J by 2 bases, with 2 bases between. The CDR3 extends over 13 amino acids. Looked up from germline, CDR1 is PRHDT and CDR2 is FYEKMQ (reference sequence). In DNA, the CDR3 is TGTGCCAGCAGCTTTACTGGGGCCAACGTCCTGACTTTC. As protein: CASSFTGANVLTF.

V and J are TRBV7-8 and TRBJ2-1; TRBD2 agrees at 7 bases. There are 16 residues in the CDR3. CDR1 SGHVS and CDR2 FQNEAQ come from the germline V gene. V dropped 2 bases and J dropped 8; count of bases not matched to a gene: 12. In nucleotides, the CDR3 is TGTGCCAGCAGCTTATACACGGCTAGCGGAGGAGATGAGCAGTTCTTC. This codes for CASSLYTASGGDEQFF.

This chain links TRBV15 with TRBJ2-1; D unclear. Trimming took off 0 bases at V and 12 bases at J, with 12 bases between the two ends. Looked up from germline, CDR1 is LNHNV and CDR2 is YYDKDF (reference sequence). The CDR3 is 13 residues long. The CDR3 DNA sequence: TGTGCCACCAGCAGAGATTCCGGGCAGATGCAGTTCTTC. Its protein is CATSRDSGQMQFF.

V usage is TRBV6-6 and J usage is TRBJ1-5, with 7 bases fitting TRBD1. Germline CDR1 is MNHNY and CDR2 is SVGAGI (reference sequence). This CDR3 is 14 amino acids long. V was clipped by 5 bases and J by 2 bases; unmatched bases: 3. CDR3 nucleotide sequence: TGTGCCAGCAGTCCTACAGGGGGCAATCAGCCCCAGCATTTT. This gives the protein CASSPTGGNQPQHF.